This T cell receptor beta chain was obtained from a study of glioma-infiltrating T cells after dendritic cell vaccination. Time point given: after dendritic cell vaccination, including at tumor progression/relapse. Using immunoSEQ multiplex PCR, the repertoire was profiled, and TCRdb retains in-frame clones only, with some absent. The sample includes tens of thousands of clones, over 75% of them seen just once. Notes on the study in general: Higher TCR clonality did not directly relate to longer survival.

As regards this clone: Its target is not known.

The V and J ends lost 8 bases and 1 base, in that order; junction bases with no gene match: 9. Germline CDR1 SGHNT, CDR2 YYREEE (reference sequence). The CDR3 loop spans 16 amino acids. The source was blood, collected after dendritic cell vaccination. The rearrangement links TRBV5-4 to TRBJ2-2, with TRBD1 matching over 9 bases. The source of this sequence is a human donor with glioblastoma. DNA for the CDR3: TGTGCCAGTGAACGCGGACAGGGGATGAACACCGGGGAGCTGTTTTTT. Its translation: CASERGQGMNTGELFF.